This passage covers 9 T cell receptor beta chains from one sample sequenced in a study of cytomegalovirus exposure and HLA in healthy donors. The primer mix had 60 Vbeta and 13 Jbeta primers. Here immunoSEQ multiplex PCR was the method, and the copy in TCRdb shows in-frame clones only, minus some. This table holds about 170,000 clones, over 60% found once. Sample: PBMCs. The receptors here all came from a girl aged 10 to 17 in good health and CMV-seronegative.

This chain joins TRBV13 and TRBJ2-1, with TRBD1 matching 7 bases. Per germline, CDR1 PRHDT and CDR2 FYEKMQ (reference sequence). J gave up 8 bases and V 6 bases, and 4 bases lay outside the gene matches. CDR3 length: 12 residues. In DNA form, the CDR3 reads TGTGCCAGCAGGGCCACAGGGGATGAGCAGTTCTTC. This encodes CASRATGDEQFF.

The V gene is TRBV6-5, the J gene TRBJ1-2, with D maybe TRBD1 (5 bases). CDR3 length equals 14 residues. The germline V gene encodes CDR1 MNHEY and CDR2 SVGAGI. Trimming stripped 7 bases from V and 4 bases from J, with 16 bases between. The CDR3: CASTGDSATYGYTF. DNA of the CDR3: TGTGCCAGCACGGGCGACAGCGCGACCTATGGCTACACCTTC.

The rearrangement uses TRBV6-6 and TRBJ1-1; possible D gene TRBD1, 5 bases. Trimming cost V 2 bases and J 3 bases, with 10 bases left between them. Germline V lookup: CDR1 MNHNY, CDR2 SVGAGI (reference sequence). CDR3 length: 14 residues. The CDR3 DNA is TGTGCCAGCAGTTACGGGCAGGGCCACACTGAAGCTTTCTTT. It yields the protein CASSYGQGHTEAFF.

The CDR3 reads CASSIRGPSSYEQYF. The CDR3 DNA is TGTGCCAGTAGTATCAGGGGACCCAGCTCCTACGAGCAGTACTTC. The V gene is TRBV19, the J gene TRBJ2-7; tentatively, D is TRBD1 (6 bases). The V gene's germline CDR1 is LNHDA and CDR2 SQIVND (reference sequence). Between the trimmed V and J ends, which lost 3 bases and 0 bases, there was a span of 12 bases. This CDR3 has 15 amino acids.

The CDR3 loop is CASSPGQFAEQYF. Here the CDR3 DNA reads TGTGCCAGCAGTCCCGGACAGTTCGCCGAGCAGTACTTC. The chain carries TRBV27 and TRBJ2-7; D may be TRBD1 (6 bases). The V gene's germline CDR1 is MNHEY and CDR2 SMNVEV (reference sequence). There are 13 residues in the CDR3. V shed 5 bases and J shed 6 bases, with 14 bases lying between them.

The chain combines TRBV11-1 with TRBJ1-1, with 8 nucleotides matching TRBD1. V was pared by 6 bases and J by 0 bases, with 9 bases of the junction left unmatched. Germline CDR1 reads SGHAT; CDR2 reads FQDESV (reference sequence). This CDR3 spans 16 amino acids. CDR3 sequence (DNA): TGTGCCAGCAGTGCTACAGGGGGGTGGATGAACACTGAAGCTTTCTTT. Its protein product is CASSATGGWMNTEAFF.

The rearrangement joins TRBV27 to TRBJ2-1; the match to TRBD2 covers 8 bases. CDR1 and CDR2 (germline): MNHEY, SMNVEV (reference sequence). The V and J ends lost 8 bases and 9 bases, in that order; junction bases with no gene match: 9. There are 13 residues in the CDR3. The CDR3 sequence: CASYRAGGGEQFF. CDR3 sequence (DNA): TGTGCCAGCTACCGCGCGGGGGGCGGTGAGCAGTTCTTC.

V gene TRBV5-1 combines with J gene TRBJ2-7, with D maybe TRBD2 (6 bases). Trimming shortened V by 5 bases and J by 6 bases, and 18 bases separated the two germline ends. Germline lookup yields CDR1 SGHRS and CDR2 YFSETQ. The CDR3 has 14 residues. The CDR3 sequence is CASSTERVAAEQYF. CDR3 sequence (DNA): TGCGCCAGCAGTACAGAGAGGGTAGCGGCCGAGCAGTACTTC.

This clone was observed a few times. The rearrangement links TRBV5-8 to TRBJ1-2, with D perhaps matching TRBD1 (6 bases). CDR3 length: 16 amino acids. CDR1 and CDR2 from the germline V gene are SGHTS and YDEGEE. V lost 0 bases to trimming and J lost 6 bases, with 18 bases between them. CDR3 sequence (DNA): TGTGCCAGCAGCTTGGCCCAATACAGGGATACCAATGGCTACACCTTC. It specifies CASSLAQYRDTNGYTF. The complete variable domain, with remaining parts taken from reference TRBV5-8 and TRBJ1-2, reads EAGVTQSPTHLIKTRGQQATLRCSPISGHTSVYWYQQALGLGLQFLLWYDEGEERNRGNFPPRFSGRQFPNYSSELNVNALELEDSALYLCASSLAQYRDTNGYTFGSGTRLTVV.